The 25 T cell receptor beta chains below come from one sample, sequenced in a study of T-cell reconstitution after alpha-beta-depleted transplantation in children. Unique molecular identifiers were incorporated when the TCRbeta library was constructed. TCRdb itself ran the PCR reads through MiXCR, one entry per CDR3 protein. The sample lists roughly 490,000 distinct CDR3 sequences; about an eighth were seen once. The sequences come from PBMCs, mostly from graft donor cells, collected 180 days after TCRalphabeta/CD19-depleted stem cell transplant. The source of these receptors is a female patient between 2 and 10 years old who had a stem cell transplant for aplastic anemia, so the T cells may come from the graft donor.

This chain joins TRBV20-1 and TRBJ1-4; unclear D gene. Trimming left V 3 bases short and J 8 bases short, with 7 bases between. The CDR3 runs 11 residues. Germline V gene lookup returns CDR1 DFQATT and CDR2 SNEGSKA (reference sequence). The CDR3 nucleotides read TGCAGTGCTAGCGTACGGGAAAAACTGTTTTTT. Its protein product is CSASVREKLFF.

This chain joins TRBV11-2 and TRBJ2-1; 9 bases agree with TRBD2. Germline V gives CDR1 SGHAT, CDR2 FQNNGV. V shed 4 bases and J 1 base; nucleotides not matched to a gene: 17. CDR3 length: 20 residues. CDR3 sequence: CASSYPVLGLTSGSYNEQFF. In nucleotides, the CDR3 is TGTGCCAGCAGCTACCCGGTATTAGGGCTAACTAGCGGGTCCTACAATGAGCAGTTCTTC.

A few counts support this clonotype. The V gene is TRBV20-1, the J gene TRBJ2-7; the match to TRBD2 covers 9 bases. This CDR3 spans 15 amino acids. Germline V CDR1 and CDR2: DFQATT, SNEGSKA (reference sequence). Trimming took 0 bases from V and 7 from J; bases not matched to a gene: 10. The CDR3 protein is CSARDRRLAGNEQYV. The CDR3 coding sequence is TGCAGTGCTAGAGATAGGCGGCTAGCGGGAAATGAGCAGTACGTC.

This clonotype has more than one count but fewer than ten. The chain couples TRBV12-3 or TRBV12-4 to TRBJ1-2; maybe TRBD1 (5 bases). The V end lost 5 bases, the J end lost 5 bases, and 12 bases lay between the germline ends. The CDR3 is made up of 13 amino acids. The CDR3 is CASSQTVLYGYTF. The CDR3 nucleotides read TGTGCCAGCAGTCAGACAGTACTTTATGGCTACACCTTC.

V is TRBV19 and J is TRBJ2-2; 9 bases are shared with TRBD1. The V gene end was trimmed by 1 base and the J gene end by 4 bases; junction bases not matched to a gene: 1. Germline-derived CDR1 and CDR2 are LNHDA and SQIVND (reference sequence). There are 15 residues in the CDR3. CDR3 sequence reads: CASSIGTGVTGELFF. DNA for the CDR3: TGTGCCAGTAGTATAGGGACAGGGGTCACCGGGGAGCTGTTTTTT.

This clonotype was detected ten times or more. The chain combines TRBV5-1 with TRBJ1-1; D unresolved. The V end lost 4 bases, the J end lost 1 base, and 11 bases lay between the germline ends. In germline, CDR1 is SGHRS, CDR2 YFSETQ. The CDR3 extends over 14 amino acids. CDR3 protein: CASSRTSGNTEAFF. DNA of the CDR3: TGCGCCAGCAGCCGAACGTCGGGGAACACTGAAGCTTTCTTT.

This clonotype appeared a few times. The chain combines TRBV20-1 with TRBJ1-3; D not certain. Germline CDR1 DFQATT, CDR2 SNEGSKA (reference sequence). The CDR3 contains 14 residues. Trimming cost V 5 bases and J 4 bases, with 15 bases left between them. The CDR3 loop is CSAPRVRGGNTIYF. DNA for the CDR3: TGCAGTGCTCCCCGAGTACGAGGGGGAAACACCATATATTTT.

The V call is TRBV20-1, the J call TRBJ1-1; 9 positions agree with TRBD1. The CDR3 has 14 residues. Per the germline V gene, CDR1 is DFQATT and CDR2 is SNEGSKA (reference sequence). V was clipped by 3 bases and J by 8 bases; unmatched bases: 10. This CDR3 is CSARGGGQGLEAFF. The CDR3 DNA is TGCAGTGCTAGGGGGGGGGGACAGGGTCTCGAAGCTTTCTTT.

This clonotype was recorded a few times. The CDR3 DNA sequence: TGTGCCAGCACCTCCCTGGTGCCAGCATTGAACGAGCAGTACTTC. The encoded protein is CASTSLVPALNEQYF. The rearrangement links TRBV5-5 to TRBJ2-7; unclear D gene. The CDR3 totals 15 residues. CDR1 is SGHKS, CDR2 YYEKEE, per germline (reference sequence). V gave up 6 bases and J gave up 5 bases, with 21 bases separating them. The whole variable domain, filled in from reference TRBV5-5 and TRBJ2-7, reads DAGVTQSPTHLIKTRGQQVTLRCSPISGHKSVSWYQQVLGQGPQFIFQYYEKEERGRGNFPDRFSARQFPNYSSELNVNALLLGDSALYLCASTSLVPALNEQYFGPGTRLTVT.

This sequence joins TRBV28 and TRBJ1-5; no clear D. The CDR3 runs to 15 residues. Germline V gene lookup returns CDR1 MDHEN and CDR2 SYDVKM. V gave up 3 bases and J gave up 2 bases, with 11 bases separating them. CDR3 loop: CASSFAGNRNQPQHF. CDR3 coding DNA: TGTGCCAGCAGTTTCGCCGGGAACCGCAATCAGCCCCAGCATTTT.

This clonotype was recorded a few times. The rearrangement uses TRBV5-1 and TRBJ2-1; TRBD2 matches at 11 bases. The germline CDR1 and CDR2 sequences are SGHRS and YFSETQ. This CDR3 is built from 15 residues. The ends lost 3 bases at V and 10 bases at J; junction bases unmatched: 9. DNA of the CDR3: TGCGCCAGCAGCTCGACTAGCGGGACCGCGAGGGAGCAGTTCTTC. It codes for CASSSTSGTAREQFF.

This chain connects TRBV9 to TRBJ1-5; D may be TRBD1 (5 bases). The CDR3 runs 17 residues. Trimming stripped 5 bases from V and 9 bases from J, with 27 bases between. CDR1 and CDR2 from the germline V gene are SGDLS and YYNGEE. The CDR3 coding sequence is TGTGCCAGCAGTCCCGGGGGGTCTTTTCCCCCGACGAGGCCCCAGCATTTT. Translation gives CASSPGGSFPPTRPQHF.

The chain recombines TRBV5-1 with TRBJ2-7; 11 bases are a match to TRBD2. V lost 0 bases, J lost 3 bases, and 8 bases stayed unmatched. The CDR3 loop spans 17 amino acids. Germline V CDR1 and CDR2: SGHRS, YFSETQ. The chain's CDR3 is CASSLGRASGRIYEQYV. The CDR3 bases are TGCGCCAGCAGCTTGGGCCGGGCTAGCGGGAGGATCTACGAGCAGTACGTC.

A few counts support this clonotype. The chain joins TRBV6-1 to TRBJ1-2; 9 nucleotides align to TRBD1. Germline V gives CDR1 MNHNS, CDR2 SASEGT. Trimming took 6 bases from V and 4 from J; bases not matched to a gene: 9. This CDR3 has 15 residues. For the CDR3, the DNA is TGTGCCAGCAGCCCGAGGGACAGGGAATTCTATGGCTACACCTTC. Its protein product is CASSPRDREFYGYTF.

This chain links TRBV28 with TRBJ2-1, with a tentative D call TRBD2 (6 bases). V shed 4 bases and J shed 4 bases, with 17 bases lying between them. The V gene's germline CDR1 is MDHEN and CDR2 SYDVKM. CDR3 length equals 16 residues. The CDR3 nucleotides read TGTGCCAGCAGTTCCGACGGCGGGAAGCGATACAATGAGCAGTTCTTC. It translates to CASSSDGGKRYNEQFF.

This clonotype was counted only a few times. The chain combines TRBV4-2 with TRBJ2-1; TRBD2 matches 9 bases. This CDR3 has 19 amino acids. The germline V gene encodes CDR1 LGHNA and CDR2 YNFKEQ. V lost 4 bases and J lost 7; bases outside the gene matches: 20. The CDR3 DNA sequence: TGTGCCAGCAGCCGCACCTCCGGGGAGGTAGCGGGAGCAGTTAATGAGCAGTTCTTC. Its translation is CASSRTSGEVAGAVNEQFF.

This clonotype was seen a handful of times. The V and J genes are TRBV28 and TRBJ2-7, with D possibly being TRBD2 (5 bases). Germline V CDR1 and CDR2: MDHEN, SYDVKM. The CDR3 totals 15 residues. V lost 6 bases, J lost 2 bases, and 17 bases lay in between. For the CDR3, the DNA is TGTGCCAGCAGCAGCGCGGGTCCAACGGCCTACGAGCAGTACTTC. Translated, it gives CASSSAGPTAYEQYF.

This clonotype has just a few counts. The CDR3 is CASSYRTSGLYNEQFF. CDR3 DNA sequence: TGTGCCAGCAGCTACCGGACTAGCGGACTCTACAATGAGCAGTTCTTC. The genes are TRBV4-2 and TRBJ2-1; 10 bases are a match to TRBD2. Germline lookup yields CDR1 LGHNA and CDR2 YNFKEQ. V was pared by 5 bases and J by 3 bases, with 7 bases of the junction left unmatched. There are 16 residues in the CDR3.

This clonotype was detected many times. The chain joins TRBV11-3 to TRBJ2-7; 11 bases line up with TRBD2. The V gene's germline CDR1 is SGHNT and CDR2 YENEEA. Trimming removed 3 bases from V and 2 bases from J; junction bases left unmatched: 0. This CDR3 contains 14 residues. The DNA of the CDR3 is TGTGCCAGCAGCTTTAGCGGGGGGGCCTACGAGCAGTACTTC. This sequence encodes CASSFSGGAYEQYF.

In its sample, this clonotype was seen a few times. The genes are TRBV20-1 and TRBJ2-7, with 11 positions matching TRBD2. Germline V CDR1 and CDR2: DFQATT, SNEGSKA (reference sequence). This CDR3 is 14 amino acids long. V shed 6 bases, J shed 3 bases, and the junction held 7 bases outside the gene matches. CDR3 loop: CSAYTSGSYYEQYF. The DNA of the CDR3 is TGCAGTGCGTATACTAGCGGGAGTTACTACGAGCAGTACTTC.

This clonotype was observed at least ten times. V gene TRBV10-3 combines with J gene TRBJ1-5; no clear D gene. The CDR3 is 15 amino acids. Looked up from germline, CDR1 is ENHRY and CDR2 is SYGVKD. Trimming took off 6 bases at V and 0 bases at J, with 12 bases between the two ends. The CDR3 bases are TGTGCCATCAGCACGGACGGGTATAGCAATCAGCCCCAGCATTTT. This sequence encodes CAISTDGYSNQPQHF.

This chain links TRBV20-1 with TRBJ2-3, with D perhaps matching TRBD2 (5 bases). The germline V and J ends were trimmed by 0 bases and 2 bases, with 15 bases remaining between them. This CDR3 comprises 16 residues. From germline, CDR1 is DFQATT and CDR2 SNEGSKA (reference sequence). The CDR3: CSARDAGKRPTDTQYF. In DNA form, the CDR3 reads TGCAGTGCTAGAGATGCGGGCAAGAGGCCCACAGATACGCAGTATTTT.

The chain recombines TRBV20-1 with TRBJ2-1, with TRBD2 matching over 7 bases. The CDR3 totals 13 residues. CDR1 DFQATT and CDR2 SNEGSKA come from the germline V gene (reference sequence). V shed 6 bases and J 4 bases; nucleotides not matched to a gene: 6. The CDR3: CSASGLFYNEQFF. DNA of the CDR3: TGCAGTGCGTCGGGACTATTTTACAATGAGCAGTTCTTC.

This chain links TRBV7-3 with TRBJ1-1; possible D gene TRBD1, 5 bases. CDR3 length: 15 residues. Germline V CDR1 and CDR2: SGHTA, FQGTGA. The V end lost 0 bases, the J end lost 1 base, and 9 bases lay between the germline ends. The CDR3 DNA is TGTGCCAGCAGCTTAACGGGGGGTGCGAACACTGAAGCTTTCTTT. This gives the protein CASSLTGGANTEAFF.

This clonotype came up a few times. This chain joins TRBV7-6 and TRBJ1-1; possible D gene TRBD1, 6 bases. Trimming shortened V by 5 bases and J by 3 bases, and 16 bases separated the two germline ends. The CDR3 contains 15 residues. Germline V gene data show CDR1 as SGHVS and CDR2 as FNYEAQ. CDR3 residues: CASSPYPGADTEAFF. In nucleotides, the CDR3 is TGTGCCAGCAGCCCCTATCCGGGGGCGGACACTGAAGCTTTCTTT. The full variable domain, rest sourced from reference TRBV7-6 and TRBJ1-1, is GAGVSQSPRYKVTKRGQDVALRCDPISGHVSLYWYRQALGQGPEFLTYFNYEAQQDKSGLPNDRFSAERPEGSISTLTIQRTEQRDSAMYRCASSPYPGADTEAFFGQGTRLTVV.